This T cell receptor (beta chain) stems from a study of blood T cell repertoires in COVID-19. Study-wide background: Collection of acute and convalescent COVID-19 samples took place in the United States, Italy and Spain. T cells, B-cell-depleted T cells, or PBMCs supplied cDNA or gDNA.

Germline CDR1 reads KGHDR; CDR2 reads SFDVKD. Trimming cost V 6 bases and J 4 bases, with 15 bases left between them. This CDR3 is 14 amino acids long. Sequencing was performed with immunoSEQ multiplex PCR; in TCRdb, only in-frame clones are kept and a portion is missing. Among 240,000 or so clones, less than 90% were seen once, and the ten largest hold 5.5% to 8%. The sample holds one count of this clone. Material: peripheral blood. The clonotype was recovered from a man in his fifties or sixties with acute or convalescent COVID-19. This rearrangement joins TRBV24-1 to TRBJ2-7; maybe TRBD1 (7 bases). The chain's CDR3 is CATSTSRGVYEQYF. The CDR3 DNA reads TGTGCCACCAGTACCAGCAGGGGGGTGTACGAGCAGTACTTC.